This record covers a single T cell receptor (beta chain). What it binds is not known. These data originate in a study of identifying expanded T cells in peripheral blood. Notes on the study in general: Variance in clone template counts between approximately two-week samples significantly increased with total template count across all healthy donors. About 1.3 clones differed between technical replicates, versus approximately 16 and 20 over time.

Sequencing used immunoSEQ multiplex PCR; TCRdb keeps in-frame clones, though not all of them. Of 100,000 to 150,000 clones detected, 75% to 90% appear once; the ten largest clones hold 2.5% to 3.5%. Healthy donors had no documented immune events, such as infections, while sampled. Germline V CDR1 and CDR2: GTSNPN, SVGIG (reference sequence). The CDR3 loop spans 16 amino acids. The J segment lost 4 bases and the V segment lost 5 bases, leaving 14 bases of the junction unmatched. Sequencing used blood. The receptor was isolated from a person between 18 and 75 years old in good health. V usage is TRBV30 and J usage is TRBJ1-5; 7 nucleotides line up with TRBD1. DNA for the CDR3: TGTGCCTGGGCTTGGGGAACCGGGACAGAGAATCAGCCCCAGCATTTT. This gives the protein CAWAWGTGTENQPQHF.